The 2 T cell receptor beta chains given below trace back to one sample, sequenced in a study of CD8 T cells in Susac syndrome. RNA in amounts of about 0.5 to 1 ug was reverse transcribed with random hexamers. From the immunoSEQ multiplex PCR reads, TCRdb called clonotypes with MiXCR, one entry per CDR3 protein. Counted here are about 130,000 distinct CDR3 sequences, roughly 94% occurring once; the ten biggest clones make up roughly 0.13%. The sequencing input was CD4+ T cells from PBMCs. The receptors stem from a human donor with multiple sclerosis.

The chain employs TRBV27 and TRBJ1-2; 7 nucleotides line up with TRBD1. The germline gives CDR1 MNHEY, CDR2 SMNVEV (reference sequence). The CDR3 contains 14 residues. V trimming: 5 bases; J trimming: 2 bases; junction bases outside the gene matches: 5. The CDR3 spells CASSLMGQNYGYTF. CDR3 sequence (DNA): TGTGCCAGCAGTCTGATGGGACAGAACTATGGCTACACCTTC.

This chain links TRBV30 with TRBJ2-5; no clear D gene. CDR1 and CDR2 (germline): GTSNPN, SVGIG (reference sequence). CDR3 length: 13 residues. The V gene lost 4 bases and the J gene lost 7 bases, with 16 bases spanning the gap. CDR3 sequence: CAWIRDPTGTQYF. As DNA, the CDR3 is TGTGCCTGGATCCGTGACCCTACCGGGACCCAGTACTTC.